The 26 T cell receptor beta chains reported below all come from one sample, sequenced in a study of T cell clusters in autoimmune cytopenias. Multiplex touch-down PCR amplified TRB using TRB-A and TRB-B pools in one tube. TCRdb re-called the multiplex PCR reads and catalogs CDR3 proteins one per entry, DNA excluded. The record lists around 9,500 distinct CDR3 sequences, of which the ten most abundant hold about 10%. Roughly 40,000 genome equivalents of blood DNA were amplified for TRB. The sample consisted of peripheral blood. These receptor sequences come from a human donor with an autoimmune cytopenia or autoimmune hepatitis (not recorded which).

This clonotype is identified as medium-sized from frequency. The chain recombines TRBV7-6 with TRBJ2-3; TCRdb designates TRBD1, a call that cannot be tested without DNA. In germline, CDR1 is SGHVS, CDR2 FNYEAQ. This CDR3 comprises 14 residues. The CDR3 reads CASSLGGGADTQYF.

The chain recombines TRBV4-3 with TRBJ2-7; TCRdb's assignment of TRBD1 cannot be checked, as there is no DNA. The CDR3 sequence is 15 residues long. Germline CDR1 reads LGHNA; CDR2 reads YSLEER. CDR3: CASSPLRDTSYEQYF.

This clonotype is identified as medium-sized from frequency. The chain is built from TRBV18 and TRBJ2-6; there is no DNA to check the TCRdb D call of TRBD1. Looked up from germline, CDR1 is KGHSH and CDR2 is LQKENI. The CDR3 spans 17 residues. CDR3 amino acids: CASSRDGSLSGANVLTF.

The rearrangement uses TRBV5-1 and TRBJ2-3. This CDR3 has 13 residues. The germline V gene encodes CDR1 SGHRS and CDR2 YFSETQ. The CDR3 here is CASSLVILDTQYF.

This clonotype is identified as medium-sized from frequency. The chain has TRBV10-1 and TRBJ2-1. Germline V CDR1 and CDR2: WNHNN, SYGVQD (reference sequence). The CDR3 runs to 12 residues. The CDR3 region is CASSGQVDEQFF.

By frequency, this clonotype registers large (0.1 to 1%). V and J are TRBV6-1 and TRBJ2-3; absent DNA, TCRdb's TRBD2 call cannot be checked. The CDR3 is 16 amino acids. The germline V gene has CDR1 MNHNS and CDR2 SASEGT. CDR3: CASSPVAGALTDTQYF.

The chain recombines TRBV27 with TRBJ2-2; TCRdb indicates TRBD1, and absent DNA this call remains unverified. The CDR3 spans 15 residues. The germline gives CDR1 MNHEY, CDR2 SMNVEV (reference sequence). This CDR3 reads CASSPRQGAGGELFF.

This clonotype is deemed medium-sized by its frequency. The gene calls are TRBV30 and TRBJ1-2. The germline CDR1 and CDR2 sequences are GTSNPN and SVGIG (reference sequence). CDR3 length: 14 amino acids. This CDR3 reads CAWSAGEGGYGYTF. The full variable domain, completed using reference TRBV30 and TRBJ1-2, is SQTIHQWPATLVQPVGSPLSLECTVEGTSNPNLYWYRQAAGRGLQLLFYSVGIGQISSEVPQNLSASRPQDRQFILSSKKLLLSDSGFYLCAWSAGEGGYGYTFGSGTRLTVV.

This chain uses TRBV7-9 with TRBJ1-2. CDR1 and CDR2 (germline): SEHNR, FQNEAQ (reference sequence). The CDR3 length is 15 residues. CDR3 loop: CASSTDPPRPYGYTF.

The rearrangement joins TRBV11-2 to TRBJ2-5. CDR3 size: 16 residues. Per germline, CDR1 SGHAT and CDR2 FQNNGV. CDR3 loop: CASSLVTAENEETQYF.

The chain combines TRBV15 with TRBJ2-7; TCRdb outputs TRBD1, but without DNA this stays unchecked. Germline CDR1 and CDR2: LNHNV and YYDKDF (reference sequence). The CDR3 has 15 amino acids. This CDR3 reads CATSITRGDGYEQYF.

The chain combines TRBV19 with TRBJ1-5; TCRdb calls TRBD1, which cannot be checked without DNA. Germline V gives CDR1 LNHDA, CDR2 SQIVND (reference sequence). The CDR3 totals 15 residues. CDR3 loop: CASSNRSDRAQPQHF. Full variable domain (missing parts from reference TRBV19 and TRBJ1-5): DGGITQSPKYLFRKEGQNVTLSCEQNLNHDAMYWYRQDPGQGLRLIYYSQIVNDFQKGDIAEGYSVSREKKESFPLTVTSAQKNPTAFYLCASSNRSDRAQPQHFGDGTRLSIL.

The V gene is TRBV5-6, the J gene TRBJ1-2; TCRdb returns TRBD1, unconfirmable since there is no DNA. The CDR3 is 13 residues long. CDR1 is SGHDT, CDR2 YYEEEE, per germline. This CDR3 reads CASSTPGPDGYTF.

Here the CDR3 reads CASSLTGPNSPLHF. The chain combines TRBV7-2 with TRBJ1-6; TCRdb names TRBD1, which stays unverified in the absence of DNA. The CDR3 is made up of 14 amino acids. Germline-derived CDR1 and CDR2 are SGHTA and FQGNSA. Using reference TRBV7-2 and TRBJ1-6 for the parts outside the CDR3, the full variable domain is GAGVSQSPSNKVTEKGKDVELRCDPISGHTALYWYRQSLGQGLEFLIYFQGNSAPDKSGLPSDRFSAERTGGSVSTLTIQRTQQEDSAVYLCASSLTGPNSPLHFGNGTRLTVT.

This clonotype is medium-sized by frequency. V gene TRBV19 combines with J gene TRBJ2-2; TCRdb proposes TRBD1, but this gene call is untestable without DNA. Germline assignment: CDR1 LNHDA and CDR2 SQIVND (reference sequence). This CDR3 has 13 amino acids. CDR3 loop: CASTKDRPGELFF.

The gene calls are TRBV6-5 and TRBJ1-2; TCRdb names TRBD1, which stays unverified in the absence of DNA. CDR1 is MNHEY and CDR2 is SVGAGI in the germline V gene. This CDR3 comprises 12 residues. CDR3 region: CASSRQGYGYTF.

This clonotype is deemed medium-sized by its frequency. The chain recombines TRBV29-1 with TRBJ2-3; lacking DNA, the TRBD1 call made by TCRdb goes unchecked. CDR1 and CDR2 from the germline V gene are SQVTM and ANQGSEA. CDR3 length: 13 residues. The CDR3 loop reads CSPGRQGADTQYF.

Measured by frequency, this clonotype is medium-sized. This chain connects TRBV6-1 to TRBJ2-3; absent DNA, TCRdb's TRBD2 call cannot be checked. Germline CDR1 MNHNS, CDR2 SASEGT. The CDR3 is 15 amino acids. This chain's CDR3 is CASTSSGGFTDTQYF.

The rearrangement links TRBV24-1 to TRBJ2-3; TCRdb selects TRBD2, and the lack of DNA leaves this call unchecked. Germline V CDR1 and CDR2: KGHDR, SFDVKD. This CDR3 spans 18 amino acids. The CDR3 region is CATSEATGLAGLTDTQYF.

The V call is TRBV7-2, the J call TRBJ2-2. Germline assignment: CDR1 SGHTA and CDR2 FQGNSA. The CDR3 runs to 13 residues. CDR3 sequence: CASSSPRVGELFF.

The chain links TRBV5-6 to TRBJ1-1. The CDR3 covers 13 residues. Germline CDR1 SGHDT, CDR2 YYEEEE. The CDR3: CASSFAANTEAFF.

The chain carries TRBV12-3 or TRBV12-4 and TRBJ2-7; TCRdb outputs TRBD1, but without DNA this stays unchecked. There are 14 residues in the CDR3. The CDR3 protein is CASSPSRDIYEQYF.

This sequence joins TRBV20-1 and TRBJ1-1; TCRdb's D call of TRBD1 is untestable without DNA. CDR3 length: 17 amino acids. The V gene's germline CDR1 is DFQATT and CDR2 SNEGSKA (reference sequence). CDR3 sequence: CSARLIGQHTMNTEAFF.

This clonotype is identified as medium-sized from frequency. V is TRBV11-2 and J is TRBJ2-3. The CDR3 has 13 amino acids. The germline V gene has CDR1 SGHAT and CDR2 FQNNGV. The CDR3 spells CASSLGFTDTQYF.

This clonotype is large by frequency. The chain combines TRBV6-5 with TRBJ2-3; the D call from TCRdb, TRBD1, cannot be confirmed without DNA. Germline V gene data show CDR1 as MNHEY and CDR2 as SVGAGI. The CDR3 consists of 14 residues. The CDR3 reads CASRSGQPADTQYF.

V and J are TRBV6-2 or TRBV6-3 and TRBJ2-7; there is no DNA to check the TCRdb D call of TRBD1. The CDR3 spans 16 residues. Germline CDR1 MNHEY, CDR2 SVGEGT. The CDR3 reads CASRNNRDRVIHEQYF.